The 28 T cell receptor beta chains in this list originate from one sample, sequenced in a study of yellow fever vaccine responses in identical twins. TCRdb reanalysed the RT-PCR reads using MiXCR and keeps one entry per CDR3 protein. The repertoire holds some 5,000 distinct CDR3 sequences, with about two thirds as singletons. Specimen: T cells from blood (PBMCs), unsorted or a sorted subset (not recorded which), collected before or after yellow fever vaccination (not recorded which). These receptors all come from a woman younger than 30 who received the yellow fever vaccine.

The V call is TRBV10-1, the J call TRBJ2-2; possible D gene TRBD2, 5 bases. The V end was cut by 0 bases, the J end by 6 bases, with 8 bases between. In germline, CDR1 is WNHNN, CDR2 SYGVQD (reference sequence). CDR3 length: 14 amino acids. In DNA form, the CDR3 reads TGCGCCAGCAGTGAGTCGTTGGAGGCCGGGGAGCTGTTTTTT. This sequence encodes CASSESLEAGELFF.

Only a few counts were recorded for this clonotype. The chain carries TRBV4-1 and TRBJ1-5; no clear D gene. The CDR3 covers 15 residues. Germline CDR1 is MGHRA and CDR2 is YSYEKL. V lost 0 bases, J lost 0 bases, and 6 bases lay in between. For the CDR3, the DNA is TGCGCCAGCAGCCAAGATAAGGGTAGCAATCAGCCCCAGCATTTT. As protein: CASSQDKGSNQPQHF.

This clonotype came up a few times. The V call is TRBV6-2 or TRBV6-3, the J call TRBJ2-1; no clear D. V lost 2 bases, J lost 7 bases, and 3 bases lay in between. The CDR3 has 11 residues. Looked up from germline, CDR1 is MNHEY and CDR2 is SVGEGT. Written as DNA, the CDR3 is TGTGCCAGCAGTTACAAGAATGAGCAGTTCTTC. It is translated as CASSYKNEQFF.

This clonotype was picked up a small number of times. This sequence joins TRBV27 and TRBJ1-1; no clear D gene. The CDR3 is 13 amino acids. Germline V gene data show CDR1 as MNHEY and CDR2 as SMNVEV (reference sequence). Trimming took off 2 bases at V and 9 bases at J, with 13 bases between the two ends. CDR3 loop: CASSLPGSLKAFF. The CDR3 DNA reads as TGTGCCAGCAGTTTACCCGGGTCCCTAAAAGCTTTCTTT.

The V and J genes are TRBV2 and TRBJ1-2, with D maybe TRBD1 (5 bases). Germline V gene data show CDR1 as SNHLY and CDR2 as FYNNEI. The CDR3 is 15 residues long. The V end was cut by 0 bases, the J end by 7 bases, with 15 bases between. In nucleotides, the CDR3 is TGTGCCAGCAGTGAAGCTAGGCAGGGAGAGCGTGGCTACACCTTC. This translates into CASSEARQGERGYTF.

The chain couples TRBV10-1 to TRBJ1-6; 7 bases align to TRBD1. The V gene's germline CDR1 is WNHNN and CDR2 SYGVQD (reference sequence). The CDR3 length is 12 residues. V trimming: 10 bases; J trimming: 9 bases; junction bases outside the gene matches: 6. The CDR3: CAIKTGSSPLHF. CDR3 DNA sequence: TGCGCCATTAAGACAGGGAGTTCACCCCTCCACTTT.

The chain has TRBV10-3 and TRBJ1-6; 7 nucleotides agree with TRBD1. Germline CDR1 reads ENHRY; CDR2 reads SYGVKD. The CDR3 spans 14 residues. V was clipped by 2 bases and J by 9 bases; unmatched bases: 4. The CDR3 sequence is CAISETGVGSPLHF. DNA for the CDR3: TGTGCCATCAGTGAGACAGGGGTCGGTTCACCCCTCCACTTT.

The gene calls are TRBV10-1 and TRBJ2-7; 10 nucleotides agree with TRBD2. CDR1 and CDR2 from the germline V gene are WNHNN and SYGVQD (reference sequence). The CDR3 covers 16 residues. Losses at the gene ends were 4 bases for V and 1 base for J; bases not matched to a gene: 7. The CDR3 DNA reads as TGCGCCAGCAGTGGCCTAGCGGGAGCATCTTCCTACGAGCAGTACTTC. This codes for CASSGLAGASSYEQYF.

This clonotype appeared once. The chain carries TRBV13 and TRBJ2-7; 11 bases line up with TRBD1. Trimming cost V 4 bases and J 5 bases; bases outside gene matches: 4. CDR3 length equals 14 residues. Germline CDR1 reads PRHDT; CDR2 reads FYEKMQ (reference sequence). The CDR3 coding sequence is TGTGCCAGCAGCTACGGGACAGGGGGGAACGAGCAGTACTTC. Translation: CASSYGTGGNEQYF.

The J gene is TRBJ2-1, the V gene TRBV4-3, with 11 bases identical to TRBD2. V dropped 0 bases and J dropped 7; count of bases not matched to a gene: 8. Germline CDR1 reads LGHNA; CDR2 reads YSLEER. The CDR3 contains 17 residues. The CDR3 is CASSQDLAGGVRNEQFF. The CDR3 DNA follows: TGCGCCAGCAGCCAAGACCTAGCGGGAGGTGTAAGAAATGAGCAGTTCTTC.

This chain uses TRBV21-1 with TRBJ2-1; the D call in the table, TRBD1, was not verified against the DNA. TRBV21-1 is labeled a pseudogene. This CDR3 region has 17 residues. The CDR3 DNA follows: TGTGCCAGCAGCAAACGAGGGGAAGTTAGCTCCTACAATGAGCAGTTCTTC. Translated: CASSKRGEVSSYNEQFF.

The V call is TRBV5-1, the J call TRBJ2-5; 9 bases are shared with TRBD2. J was trimmed by 3 bases and V by 3 bases; bases with no gene match: 3. The CDR3 extends over 14 amino acids. Germline CDR1 reads SGHRS; CDR2 reads YFSETQ. Here the CDR3 reads CASSYGLAKETQYF. The CDR3, as DNA: TGCGCCAGCAGCTATGGACTAGCGAAAGAGACCCAGTACTTC.

The rearrangement links TRBV7-7 to TRBJ1-6, with TRBD1 matching over 7 bases. CDR3 length: 13 residues. The germline CDR1 and CDR2 sequences are SSHAT and FNYEAQ (reference sequence). CDR3 amino acids: CASGAGGISPLHF. For the CDR3, the DNA is TGTGCTAGCGGGGCAGGGGGAATTTCACCCCTCCACTTT.

V is TRBV7-2 and J is TRBJ2-7, with TRBD1 identical over 8 bases. Looked up from germline, CDR1 is SGHTA and CDR2 is FQGNSA. Unmatched junction bases numbered 3, after V lost 4 bases and J lost 7 bases. The CDR3 contains 12 residues. CDR3 sequence: CASSSGTGEQYF. CDR3 bases: TGTGCCAGCAGCTCCGGGACAGGTGAGCAGTACTTC.

The chain links TRBV11-1 to TRBJ2-7, with a possible D match to TRBD1 (5 bases). CDR1 SGHAT and CDR2 FQDESV come from the germline V gene (reference sequence). There are 14 residues in the CDR3. The V gene lost 7 bases and the J gene lost 5 bases, with 18 bases spanning the gap. The CDR3 DNA is TGTGCCAGCACCCCGACAGCCGTCGTGGACGAGCAGTACTTC. Amino acids: CASTPTAVVDEQYF.

The V gene is TRBV7-6, the J gene TRBJ1-4, with a possible D match to TRBD1 (6 bases). The germline CDR1 and CDR2 sequences are SGHVS and FNYEAQ. The CDR3 spans 13 residues. Trimming removed 2 bases from V and 8 bases from J, with 9 bases in between. The CDR3 is CASSLQGREKLFF. CDR3 nucleotides: TGTGCCAGCAGCTTACAGGGGAGAGAAAAACTGTTTTTT.

Only one count was recorded for this clonotype. The rearrangement links TRBV11-3 to TRBJ2-3; 10 bases line up with TRBD1. V lost 0 bases, J lost 3 bases, and 0 bases stayed unmatched. CDR1 and CDR2 from the germline V gene are SGHNT and YENEEA. The CDR3 sequence is 15 residues long. In DNA form, the CDR3 reads TGTGCCAGCAGCTTAGAGGGACAGGGGACAGATACGCAGTATTTT. It translates to CASSLEGQGTDTQYF.

V is TRBV19 and J is TRBJ2-1; 8 bases line up with TRBD2. Germline V gene sequence: CDR1 LNHDA, CDR2 SQIVND (reference sequence). V was clipped by 7 bases and J by 0 bases; unmatched bases: 5. This CDR3 comprises 15 residues. The CDR3 DNA sequence: TGTGCCAGTAAGCTACTAGCGGCCTCCTACAATGAGCAGTTCTTC. Amino acids: CASKLLAASYNEQFF.

This clonotype was counted a few times. The chain is built from TRBV5-1 and TRBJ2-5; perhaps D is TRBD1 or TRBD2 (5 bases each). The CDR3 covers 13 residues. CDR1 SGHRS and CDR2 YFSETQ come from the germline V gene. V lost 3 bases and J lost 7, with 13 bases in between. The CDR3 coding sequence is TGCGCCAGCAGCTATGACAGAGGGTGGACCCAGTACTTC. This codes for CASSYDRGWTQYF.

This chain links TRBV19 with TRBJ2-1; TRBD1 is a possible D gene (6 bases). The CDR3 spans 14 residues. V shed 8 bases and J shed 6 bases, with 17 bases lying between them. Germline lookup yields CDR1 LNHDA and CDR2 SQIVND (reference sequence). CDR3 bases: TGTGCCAGTGCCCAAGGGGGAGCGATCAATGAGCAGTTCTTC. It encodes CASAQGGAINEQFF.

This rearrangement joins TRBV29-1 to TRBJ2-3; D remains ambiguous. The CDR3 has 13 amino acids. Germline V gene sequence: CDR1 SQVTM, CDR2 ANQGSEA. V was trimmed by 7 bases and J by 3 bases, leaving 14 bases between them. The CDR3, as DNA: TGCAGCGCCGATAAAAGGGCTACAGATACGCAGTATTTT. Amino acids: CSADKRATDTQYF.

This chain links TRBV6-9 with TRBJ2-7; D is unclear. The CDR3 has 11 residues. Germline V gene lookup returns CDR1 MNHGY and CDR2 SVAAGI. Trimming removed 0 bases from V and 7 bases from J, with 4 bases in between. CDR3 coding DNA: TGTGCCAGCAGTTATTCTCTGGAGCAGTACTTC. It is translated as CASSYSLEQYF.

A remark on this clonotype: One end of the junction fails to match germline, which may point to a read error. This chain connects TRBV7-9 to TRBJ2-1; maybe TRBD2 (6 bases). CDR3 size: 13 residues. Germline values: CDR1 SEHNR, CDR2 FQNEAQ (reference sequence). CDR3 in amino acids: CASSLSRDFLKVF. CDR3 in DNA: TGTGCCAGCAGCTTATCCCGGGACTTCTTGAAAGTCTTC.

The rearrangement joins TRBV5-1 to TRBJ2-1, with 11 bases lining up with TRBD2. V was clipped by 3 bases and J by 6 bases; unmatched bases: 5. CDR3 length: 15 amino acids. Germline values: CDR1 SGHRS, CDR2 YFSETQ. This chain's CDR3 is CASSSLAGGSNEQFF. In DNA form, the CDR3 reads TGCGCCAGCAGCTCCCTAGCGGGGGGTAGCAATGAGCAGTTCTTC.

This clonotype has a handful of counts. The chain links TRBV11-1 to TRBJ2-5, with TRBD2 identical over 11 bases. CDR1 and CDR2 (germline): SGHAT, FQDESV (reference sequence). Losses at the gene ends were 6 bases for V and 4 bases for J; bases not matched to a gene: 4. The CDR3 runs 14 residues. In DNA, the CDR3 is TGTGCCAGCAGGCCTGGACTAGCGGGAGAGACCCAGTACTTC. Its translation: CASRPGLAGETQYF.

The table lists this clonotype with a few counts. The rearrangement uses TRBV29-1 and TRBJ2-2; tentative D call: TRBD1 (6 bases). Germline CDR1 reads SQVTM; CDR2 reads ANQGSEA. CDR3 size: 14 residues. The V end lost 8 bases, the J end lost 0 bases, and 13 bases lay between the germline ends. CDR3 residues: CSFRTVANTGELFF. Written as DNA, the CDR3 is TGCAGCTTTAGGACAGTGGCGAACACCGGGGAGCTGTTTTTT.

This chain joins TRBV12-3 or TRBV12-4 and TRBJ2-1; 7 bases agree with TRBD2. The CDR3 consists of 13 residues. V was clipped by 3 bases and J by 6 bases; unmatched bases: 2. CDR3 region: CASSFGGSNEQFF. CDR3 bases: TGTGCCAGCAGTTTCGGCGGGAGCAATGAGCAGTTCTTC.

This clonotype was detected once. The genes are TRBV6-5 and TRBJ2-3; D tentatively reads TRBD1 or TRBD2 (5 bases each). Germline lookup yields CDR1 MNHEY and CDR2 SVGAGI. The CDR3 sequence is 16 residues long. The V end was cut by 0 bases, the J end by 2 bases, with 12 bases between. The CDR3 DNA is TGTGCCAGCAGTTACTCGAGGGGACCGCTCACAGATACGCAGTATTTT. It translates to CASSYSRGPLTDTQYF.